The 27 T cell receptor beta chains below were found in one sample sequenced in a study of blood T cell repertoires in COVID-19. Generated by immunoSEQ multiplex PCR, the TCRdb table keeps only in-frame clones and is missing some. Seen here are 270,000 or so clones, roughly 86% observed once, and the top ten hold roughly 8%. Sequencing was performed on peripheral blood. All receptors come from a man aged 40-49 years with active or convalescent COVID-19.

The chain has TRBV5-4 and TRBJ2-7; 13 bases fit TRBD2. V lost 4 bases to trimming and J lost 1 base; unmatched junction nucleotides: 5. This CDR3 has 16 residues. Germline CDR1 and CDR2: SGHNT and YYREEE (reference sequence). Here the CDR3 reads CASSHPGLAGSYEQYF. As DNA, the CDR3 is TGTGCCAGCAGCCATCCGGGACTAGCGGGGTCCTACGAGCAGTACTTC.

This rearrangement joins TRBV7-6 to TRBJ2-1; TRBD2 matches 11 bases. Germline trimming cut 2 bases from V and 4 bases from J; bases unmatched to any gene: 7. Germline loops: CDR1 SGHVS, CDR2 FNYEAQ. The length of the CDR3 is 17 residues. The DNA of the CDR3 is TGTGCCAGCAGCTTATCGTCGGGACTAGCGGTTTACAATGAGCAGTTCTTC. Translating gives CASSLSSGLAVYNEQFF.

This chain connects TRBV30 to TRBJ2-7; D gene uncertain. V lost 4 bases to trimming and J lost 4 bases, with 8 bases between them. Germline CDR1 and CDR2: GTSNPN and SVGIG (reference sequence). This CDR3 is 11 amino acids long. The CDR3 DNA reads TGTGCCTGGACCCCCGGTTACGAGCAGTACTTC. This translates into CAWTPGYEQYF.

The chain is built from TRBV24-1 and TRBJ2-1, with 10 bases aligning to TRBD1. Germline CDR1 and CDR2: KGHDR and SFDVKD. The length of the CDR3 is 15 residues. With 1 base clipped from V and 6 bases from J, the junction kept 2 bases outside the gene matches. CDR3 DNA: TGTGCCACCAGTGATTTTGGGGACAGGGGCAATGAGCAGTTCTTC. Protein sequence: CATSDFGDRGNEQFF.

V and J are TRBV24-1 and TRBJ1-5, with TRBD1 matching 9 bases. The V gene's germline CDR1 is KGHDR and CDR2 SFDVKD. CDR3 length equals 15 residues. Trimming cost V 3 bases and J 4 bases; bases outside gene matches: 3. In nucleotides, the CDR3 is TGTGCCACCAGTGATGGGGGACAGGGTAATCAGCCCCAGCATTTT. Translation gives CATSDGGQGNQPQHF.

V gene TRBV11-3 combines with J gene TRBJ2-1, with D perhaps TRBD1 (5 bases). The CDR3 contains 16 residues. CDR1 and CDR2 (germline): SGHNT, YENEEA. V was shortened by 4 bases and J by 5 bases, with 18 bases between the two germline ends. The CDR3 reads CASSYERGPPHNEQFF. The CDR3 DNA reads as TGTGCCAGCAGCTACGAAAGGGGTCCGCCTCACAATGAGCAGTTCTTC.

V and J are TRBV5-1 and TRBJ2-7; TRBD1 is a possible D gene (5 bases). Germline CDR1 SGHRS, CDR2 YFSETQ. CDR3 size: 16 residues. The V gene lost 4 bases and the J gene lost 0 bases, with 17 bases spanning the gap. In nucleotides, the CDR3 is TGCGCCAGCAGCGTGATCTCAGGGTTAAGCTCCTACGAGCAGTACTTC. Translation: CASSVISGLSSYEQYF.

J is TRBJ2-1 and V is TRBV24-1; 8 nucleotides align to TRBD2. Germline V gene lookup returns CDR1 KGHDR and CDR2 SFDVKD. V shed 2 bases, J shed 2 bases, and the junction held 1 base outside the gene matches. This CDR3 has 15 residues. As DNA, the CDR3 is TGTGCCACCAGTGATTCGGGAGGGACCTACAATGAGCAGTTCTTC. It specifies CATSDSGGTYNEQFF.

The V gene is TRBV5-1, the J gene TRBJ2-1; 11 bases map to TRBD2. V was clipped by 4 bases and J by 4 bases; unmatched bases: 10. CDR1 and CDR2 (germline): SGHRS, YFSETQ. This CDR3 spans 17 amino acids. CDR3 sequence: CASSPRPTSGRYNEQFF. CDR3 coding DNA: TGCGCCAGCAGCCCCCGACCCACTAGCGGGAGATACAATGAGCAGTTCTTC.

The rearrangement links TRBV10-3 to TRBJ2-7; 7 positions match TRBD1. Germline V lookup: CDR1 ENHRY, CDR2 SYGVKD. V gave up 8 bases and J gave up 5 bases; unmatched junction bases: 3. The CDR3 covers 11 residues. CDR3 bases: TGTGCCATCCGTACAGGGGACGAGCAGTACTTC. It is translated as CAIRTGDEQYF.

The J gene is TRBJ2-7, the V gene TRBV25-1, with TRBD2 as a possible D gene (6 bases). V lost 6 bases and J 4 bases, leaving 16 bases between the germline ends. Germline V lookup: CDR1 MGHDK, CDR2 SYGVNS. CDR3 length: 14 amino acids. CDR3 coding DNA: TGTGCCAGCAGATCACAGGAGGGGACTTACGAGCAGTACTTC. Its translation is CASRSQEGTYEQYF.

This CDR3 reads CASSQDLRTGYNEQFF. CDR3 nucleotides: TGCGCCAGCAGCCAAGATCTCCGGACAGGGTACAATGAGCAGTTCTTC. The V call is TRBV4-1, the J call TRBJ2-1; 8 bases agree with TRBD1. Trimming at V came to 0 bases and at J to 4 bases, leaving 5 bases not matched to a gene. CDR3 length: 16 amino acids. Germline V gene lookup returns CDR1 MGHRA and CDR2 YSYEKL.

The gene calls are TRBV3-1 (or the pseudogene TRBV3-2) and TRBJ2-3, with 8 bases matching TRBD1. Germline trimming cut 0 bases from V and 4 bases from J; bases unmatched to any gene: 6. CDR1 and CDR2 from the germline V gene are LGHDT and YNNKEL (reference sequence). The CDR3 runs to 16 residues. In DNA form, the CDR3 reads TGTGCCAGCAGCCAAGATTCAGGGGGCCAGGCAGATACGCAGTATTTT. This encodes CASSQDSGGQADTQYF.

The chain combines TRBV28 with TRBJ2-7; 7 nucleotides align to TRBD1. Germline CDR1 and CDR2: MDHEN and SYDVKM. Losses at the gene ends were 4 bases for V and 3 bases for J; bases not matched to a gene: 0. CDR3 size: 12 residues. The CDR3 sequence: CASSSGGYEQYF. In DNA form, the CDR3 reads TGTGCCAGCAGTTCAGGGGGCTACGAGCAGTACTTC.

This rearrangement joins TRBV13 to TRBJ2-7; TRBD1 matches at 9 bases. The ends lost 5 bases at V and 3 bases at J; junction bases unmatched: 8. Germline CDR1 and CDR2: PRHDT and FYEKMQ (reference sequence). There are 15 residues in the CDR3. The CDR3: CASSRRQGGIYEQYF. The CDR3 bases are TGTGCCAGCAGCCGACGACAGGGGGGAATCTACGAGCAGTACTTC.

This clone was counted a few times. The V and J genes are TRBV30 and TRBJ2-7, with D possibly being TRBD1 (6 bases). The CDR3 has 11 amino acids. The V gene lost 0 bases and the J gene lost 6 bases, with 6 bases spanning the gap. Germline CDR1 reads GTSNPN; CDR2 reads SVGIG (reference sequence). CDR3 coding DNA: TGTGCCTGGAGTGTAGGGGGCGAGCAGTACTTC. Its translation is CAWSVGGEQYF.

The chain joins TRBV7-9 to TRBJ1-5; D remains unclear. V shed 1 base and J shed 0 bases, with 7 bases lying between them. Germline lookup yields CDR1 SEHNR and CDR2 FQNEAQ (reference sequence). The CDR3 spans 15 residues. The CDR3 spells CASSLGSNSNQPQHF. For the CDR3, the DNA is TGTGCCAGCAGCTTAGGGAGTAATAGCAATCAGCCCCAGCATTTT.

The V call is TRBV13, the J call TRBJ2-3; 10 bases are shared with TRBD2. The CDR3 contains 16 residues. The V gene's germline CDR1 is PRHDT and CDR2 FYEKMQ (reference sequence). Trimming cost V 4 bases and J 2 bases; bases outside gene matches: 6. The CDR3 sequence is CASSSTGTSDTDTQYF. The CDR3 region has the DNA TGTGCCAGCAGCTCTACAGGGACTAGCGACACAGATACGCAGTATTTT. Combining the CDR3 with reference TRBV13 and TRBJ2-3 gives the whole variable domain AAGVIQSPRHLIKEKRETATLKCYPIPRHDTVYWYQQGPGQDPQFLISFYEKMQSDKGSIPDRFSAQQFSDYHSELNMSSLELGDSALYFCASSSTGTSDTDTQYFGPGTRLTVL.

This chain links TRBV5-6 with TRBJ1-1; D is uncertain. The CDR3 extends over 14 amino acids. V shed 1 base and J shed 4 bases, with 11 bases lying between them. Germline V gene sequence: CDR1 SGHDT, CDR2 YYEEEE. In DNA, the CDR3 is TGTGCCAGCAGCTTGTCCGGGGAGGGCACTGAAGCTTTCTTT. Translating gives CASSLSGEGTEAFF.

The CDR3 sequence is CATSRDRVEEKLFF. CDR3 bases: TGTGCCACCAGCAGAGATCGGGTAGAGGAAAAACTGTTTTTT. This chain joins TRBV15 and TRBJ1-4; the D is unclear. Trimming removed 0 bases at V and 8 bases at J, with 10 bases between. The CDR3 sequence is 14 residues long. Germline values: CDR1 LNHNV, CDR2 YYDKDF (reference sequence).

V gene TRBV30 combines with J gene TRBJ2-1; TRBD2 agrees at 9 bases. Looked up from germline, CDR1 is GTSNPN and CDR2 is SVGIG (reference sequence). The CDR3 spans 16 residues. J was trimmed by 2 bases and V by 0 bases; bases with no gene match: 5. The CDR3, as DNA: TGTGCCTGGAGTGTACTCGGCGGGGGGGCCTACAATGAGCAGTTCTTC. It codes for CAWSVLGGGAYNEQFF.

The chain has TRBV2 and TRBJ2-5, with D possibly matching TRBD2 (6 bases). CDR3 length equals 14 residues. Germline CDR1 SNHLY, CDR2 FYNNEI. Trimming shortened V by 8 bases and J by 7 bases, and 20 bases separated the two germline ends. The CDR3 sequence is CASSQGGKGGTQYF. In nucleotides, the CDR3 is TGTGCCAGCTCGCAGGGCGGAAAGGGAGGGACCCAGTACTTC.

The table lists this clone with a few counts. The rearrangement links TRBV28 to TRBJ2-7, with D tentatively TRBD2 (5 bases). The CDR3 runs 14 residues. From germline, CDR1 is MDHEN and CDR2 SYDVKM. V was clipped by 5 bases and J by 3 bases, with 14 bases between them. The CDR3 region has the DNA TGTGCCAGCAGTACCCAACCTAGCAACTACGAGCAGTACTTC. The encoded protein is CASSTQPSNYEQYF.

The chain has TRBV5-1 and TRBJ2-7; no definite D call. V dropped 1 base and J dropped 7 bases, with 15 bases sitting between them. This CDR3 contains 14 residues. The V gene's germline CDR1 is SGHRS and CDR2 YFSETQ. The CDR3 reads CASSLFLGPKEQYF. In nucleotides, the CDR3 is TGCGCCAGCAGCTTGTTTCTGGGCCCCAAGGAGCAGTACTTC.

This chain links TRBV3-1 (or the pseudogene TRBV3-2) with TRBJ2-4; 7 nucleotides match TRBD2. The CDR3 extends over 14 amino acids. Germline V gives CDR1 LGHDT, CDR2 YNNKEL (reference sequence). With V trimmed by 0 bases and J by 8 bases, 4 bases remained unmatched. CDR3 amino acids: CASSQEDGGDIQYF. CDR3 sequence (DNA): TGTGCCAGCAGCCAAGAAGATGGGGGGGACATTCAGTACTTC.

This clone was counted a single time. V is TRBV11-1 and J is TRBJ2-1, with TRBD2 matching over 9 bases. Germline assignment: CDR1 SGHAT and CDR2 FQDESV (reference sequence). This CDR3 is 14 amino acids long. The V segment lost 4 bases and the J segment 10 bases; nucleotides outside the gene matches: 8. The CDR3 sequence: CASSSGLAITEQFF. The DNA for the CDR3 is TGTGCCAGCAGCTCGGGACTAGCAATTACGGAGCAGTTCTTC. Filled out from reference TRBV11-1 and TRBJ2-1, the complete variable domain reads EAEVAQSPRYKITEKSQAVAFWCDPISGHATLYWYRQILGQGPELLVQFQDESVVDDSQLPKDRFSAERLKGVDSTLKIQPAELGDSAMYLCASSSGLAITEQFFGPGTRLTVL.

The gene calls are TRBV7-9 and TRBJ1-1, with a weak D call TRBD1 (5 bases). This CDR3 has 14 amino acids. Germline assignment: CDR1 SEHNR and CDR2 FQNEAQ (reference sequence). V lost 1 base, J lost 6 bases, and 12 bases lay in between. The CDR3 spells CASSLGPGWAEAFF. Written as DNA, the CDR3 is TGTGCCAGCAGCTTAGGTCCAGGGTGGGCTGAAGCTTTCTTT.